A selection of T cell receptor beta chains follows, all from one sample in a study of memory CD4+ T cells and cytomegalovirus serostatus. TCRdb keeps only in-frame clones here, not all; method: immunoSEQ multiplex PCR. This sample has under 50,000 clones, with 70% to 75% found just once. Sequenced sample: memory CD4+ T cells from blood. The origin of the receptors is an adult in good health and CMV-seropositive. The CDR3 runs from the conserved cysteine through the conserved F or W. The D gene is left open where the match is weak. Clone sizes are given selectively: once, few, many, or a class where the clone is expanded.

TRBV28	TRBD1	TRBJ1-5	-	CASSHSGQGNSQPQHF	TGTGCCAGCAGCCATTCTGGACAGGGTAATTCTCAGCCCCAGCATTTT
TRBV19	-	TRBJ1-5	-	CASRMGATAYNQPQHF	TGTGCCAGTAGGATGGGGGCCACAGCCTACAATCAGCCCCAGCATTTT
TRBV10-3	TRBD1	TRBJ2-7	few	CAIRGQGAYEQYF	TGTGCCATCAGGGGACAGGGGGCCTACGAGCAGTACTTC
TRBV5-1	-	TRBJ2-1	-	CASSLMSGGNNEQFF	TGCGCCAGCAGCTTGATGTCAGGGGGGAACAATGAGCAGTTCTTC
TRBV29-1	-	TRBJ1-3	-	CSVEDPAPTGNTIYF	TGCAGCGTTGAAGATCCCGCGCCCACTGGAAACACCATATATTTT
TRBV9	-	TRBJ2-2	-	CASSVRVIGELFF	TGTGCCAGCAGCGTCAGGGTGATCGGGGAGCTGTTTTTT
TRBV4-3	-	TRBJ2-1	few	CASSQGGTGINEQFF	TGCGCCAGCAGCCAAGGTGGAACAGGGATAAATGAGCAGTTCTTC
TRBV4-2	TRBD2	TRBJ2-2	-	CASSQVGLAGDTGELFF	TGTGCCAGCAGCCAAGTCGGGCTAGCGGGCGATACCGGGGAGCTGTTTTTT
TRBV2	-	TRBJ1-1	few	CASSDDGDTGNEAFF	TGTGCCAGCAGTGATGATGGGGACACCGGGAATGAAGCTTTCTTT
TRBV7-2	-	TRBJ2-2	-	CASSLGGRAGELFF	TGTGCCAGCAGCTTAGGGGGCCGGGCCGGGGAGCTGTTTTTT
TRBV11-2	-	TRBJ1-6	-	CASSLDRTRGSPLHF	TGTGCCAGCAGCTTAGACAGAACCCGGGGATCACCCCTCCACTTT
TRBV5-8	-	TRBJ1-1	-	CASSLRGARSFF	TGTGCCAGCAGCTTACGGGGGGCTCGGTCTTTCTTT
TRBV4-1	-	TRBJ2-1	-	CASSQGVVRSSYNEQFF	TGCGCCAGCAGCCAAGGAGTAGTCAGAAGCTCCTACAATGAGCAGTTCTTC
TRBV7-8	-	TRBJ1-2	-	CASSTRLGDGYTF	TGTGCCAGCAGCACAAGGCTGGGGGACGGCTACACCTTC
TRBV7-7	-	TRBJ2-5	-	CASSPSRVYQETQYF	TGTGCTAGCAGCCCAAGCAGGGTGTACCAAGAGACCCAGTACTTC
TRBV6-1	-	TRBJ1-5	-	CASSEASTFQPQHF	TGTGCCAGCAGTGAAGCTTCGACGTTTCAGCCCCAGCATTTT
TRBV11-2	TRBD1	TRBJ2-7	-	CASSLGTGMEYEQYF	TGTGCCAGCAGCTTAGGGACAGGGATGGAGTACGAGCAGTACTTC
TRBV7-2	-	TRBJ2-2	-	CASSLTTENTGELFF	TGTGCCAGCAGCTTAACCACAGAGAACACCGGGGAGCTGTTTTTT
TRBV19	-	TRBJ2-7	-	CASSKSADRIYEQYF	TGTGCCAGTAGCAAGTCCGCAGACAGAATCTACGAGCAGTACTTC
TRBV25-1	-	TRBJ1-1	-	CASSDPTEAFF	TGTGCCAGCAGTGATCCCACTGAAGCTTTCTTT
TRBV5-4	TRBD2	TRBJ2-5	few	CASSSVGLAGKETQYF	TGTGCCAGCAGCTCTGTGGGACTAGCGGGGAAAGAGACCCAGTACTTC
TRBV5-1	TRBD2	TRBJ2-3	-	CASRPGTSGDRRTDTQYF	TGCGCCAGCAGACCGGGGACTAGCGGCGATCGTCGCACAGATACGCAGTATTTT
TRBV7-3	-	TRBJ2-2	few	CASSPNWNTGELFF	TGTGCCAGCAGCCCGAACTGGAACACCGGGGAGCTGTTTTTT
TRBV18	-	TRBJ2-5	-	CASSPSIETQYF	TGTGCCAGCTCACCATCCATCGAGACCCAGTACTTC
TRBV9	TRBD2	TRBJ2-3	-	CASTLGGEADTQYF	TGTGCCAGCACGCTTGGGGGGGAAGCAGATACGCAGTATTTT
TRBV7-9	-	TRBJ1-1	-	CASSPSGRTEAFF	TGTGCCAGCAGCCCGAGTGGGAGGACTGAAGCTTTCTTT
TRBV2	-	TRBJ1-1	-	CASSYQGADTEAFF	TGTGCCAGCAGTTATCAGGGCGCAGACACTGAAGCTTTCTTT